The T cell receptor (beta chain) described here comes from a study of siplizumab effects on memory and regulatory T cells (dated by TCRdb to about 2019). Turning to the overall study: The effect of the anti-CD2 antibody siplizumab on alloreactive T-cell subsets was examined in allogeneic mixed lymphocyte reactions constructed from human PBMCs.

The library was generated by the immunoSEQ multiplex PCR assay. Roughly 9.8 x 10^4 TCR templates per sample were assayed on the deep sequencing platform. Genomic DNA extracted from sorted T cells was used for TCRbeta CDR3 sequencing. The original pipeline was this. The R programming language was used for clonal analysis of TCRbeta CDR3 data. Unstimulated samples were compared with post-reaction CFSE-low samples to define alloreactive CD4+ and CD8+ clones. By matching sequences to the repertoires of sorted unstimulated Treg and non-Treg cells, each alloreactive CD4+ clone was assigned a regulatory or non-regulatory origin. What TCRdb holds here is the immuneACCESS table cut down to in-frame rearrangements. Part of the clones is not present; checked against another copy, under half of the missing clones reflect an unresolved V gene, and the others are unexplained. V and J calls and clone size are given by that table; D and trimming were obtained from the DNA. The sample contains over 85,000 clones, approximately 90% of them found a single time. More than 0.95% of the sample is held by the ten biggest clonotypes.

Points the paper makes about the study in general: Siplizumab significantly lowered the cumulative frequency of alloreactive sequences that could be traced to unstimulated CD4+ memory T cells. Sequences below about 10^-5 frequency were poorly captured, so only a minor fraction of alloreactive clones could be mapped to unstimulated subsets. Unstimulated naive T cells appeared more diverse than memory T cells, and naive cells seemed to contribute substantially to the alloresponse. Of the alloreactive CD4+ clones that could be mapped, the Treg-derived share averaged about 70% with siplizumab compared with under 30% in control reactions. About 75-95% of proliferating CD4+ or CD8+ clones could not be given a naive or memory phenotype. No functional confirmation was obtained for the suppressive function of proliferating Tregs from siplizumab cultures.

On this clone itself: No cognate antigen has been identified for it. The record has no base qualities; no much larger clone is one base away.

The germline V gene (reference sequence) specifies LNHDA as CDR1 and SQIVND as CDR2. Trimming takes 7 bases off V and 3 bases off J; junction bases not matched to a gene: 2. Inclusive of the bounding cysteine and phenylalanine, the CDR3 is 13 residues long. Only the CDR3 portion is preserved as DNA: 39 bases, with reading frame beginning at the first base. Sorted unstimulated T cells and proliferating T cells recovered from mixed lymphocyte reactions were subjected to TCRbeta CDR3 sequencing. Fresh whole blood from ten HLA-typed healthy donors was used as the source from which PBMCs were isolated. Sequencing was carried out using CD4+ T cells sorted from blood. The receptor chain draws on TRBV19 and TRBJ2-1; 8 of the junction bases match TRBD1. This receptor was obtained from a human donor in good health. The CDR3 reads as follows: CASIGQGYNEQFF. The bases are TGTGCCAGTATAGGACAGGGCTACAATGAGCAGTTCTTC.